This T cell receptor (beta chain) originates from a study of blood T cell repertoires in COVID-19. Study in general: PBMCs, B-cell-depleted T cells, or T cells were the source of the cDNA or gDNA that made up the material.

Trimming cost V 2 bases and J 1 base, with 7 bases left between them. Germline lookup yields CDR1 ENHRY and CDR2 SYGVKD. This CDR3 region has 14 residues. Patients of the Seattle cohort, enrolled during active infection, were followed longitudinally. As originally analysed: Reference gene primer amplification gave estimated nucleated cell counts. Assay used: immunoSEQ multiplex PCR; TCRdb lists only in-frame clones, some missing. The DNA gave D and trimming, while V, J and clone size come from that table. The sample carries roughly 180,000 clones, around 82% recorded once. Sequencing was performed on peripheral blood. This sequence originates from an elderly man with COVID-19, enrolled during active disease. This chain connects TRBV10-3 to TRBJ2-3, with D possibly TRBD2 on 5 matching bases. Here the CDR3 DNA reads TGTGCCATCAGTGAGCAAGCGGGCACAGATACGCAGTATTTT. This gives the protein CAISEQAGTDTQYF.